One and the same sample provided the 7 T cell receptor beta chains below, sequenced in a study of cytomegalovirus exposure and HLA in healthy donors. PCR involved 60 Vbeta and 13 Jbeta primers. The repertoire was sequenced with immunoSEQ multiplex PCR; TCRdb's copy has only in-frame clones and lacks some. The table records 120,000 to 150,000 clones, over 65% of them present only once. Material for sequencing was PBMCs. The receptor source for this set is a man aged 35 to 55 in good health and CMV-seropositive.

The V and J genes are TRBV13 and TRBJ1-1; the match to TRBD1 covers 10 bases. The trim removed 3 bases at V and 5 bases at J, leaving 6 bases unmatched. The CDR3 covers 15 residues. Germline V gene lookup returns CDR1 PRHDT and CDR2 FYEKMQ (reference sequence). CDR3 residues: CASSFTGQGLTEAFF. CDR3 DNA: TGTGCCAGCAGCTTTACGGGACAGGGGTTGACTGAAGCTTTCTTT. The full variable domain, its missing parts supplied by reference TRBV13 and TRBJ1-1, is AAGVIQSPRHLIKEKRETATLKCYPIPRHDTVYWYQQGPGQDPQFLISFYEKMQSDKGSIPDRFSAQQFSDYHSELNMSSLELGDSALYFCASSFTGQGLTEAFFGQGTRLTVV.

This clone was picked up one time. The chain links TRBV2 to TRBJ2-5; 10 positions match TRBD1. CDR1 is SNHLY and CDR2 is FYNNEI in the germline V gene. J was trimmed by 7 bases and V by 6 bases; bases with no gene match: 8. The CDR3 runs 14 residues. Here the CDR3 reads CASRGTGVVGTQYF. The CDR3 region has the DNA TGTGCCAGCAGAGGGACAGGGGTCGTGGGGACCCAGTACTTC.

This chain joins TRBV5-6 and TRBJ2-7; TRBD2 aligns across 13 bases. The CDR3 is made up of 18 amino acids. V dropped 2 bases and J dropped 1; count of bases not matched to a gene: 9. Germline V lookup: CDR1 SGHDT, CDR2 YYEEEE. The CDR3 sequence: CASSLAGTSGKRSYEQYF. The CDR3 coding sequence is TGTGCCAGCAGCTTAGCTGGGACTAGCGGGAAACGGTCCTACGAGCAGTACTTC.

The CDR3 DNA is TGTGCCAGCAGCCAGACTAGCGGGAGGGCCCAAGAGACCCAGTACTTC. It encodes CASSQTSGRAQETQYF. The V gene is TRBV9, the J gene TRBJ2-5; TRBD2 matches at 14 bases. This CDR3 is built from 16 residues. Looked up from germline, CDR1 is SGDLS and CDR2 is YYNGEE. The V and J ends lost 4 bases and 1 base, in that order; junction bases with no gene match: 3. The variable domain in full, completed from reference TRBV9 and TRBJ2-5, reads DSGVTQTPKHLITATGQRVTLRCSPRSGDLSVYWYQQSLDQGLQFLIQYYNGEERAKGNILERFSAQQFPDLHSELNLSSLELGDSALYFCASSQTSGRAQETQYFGPGTRLLVL.

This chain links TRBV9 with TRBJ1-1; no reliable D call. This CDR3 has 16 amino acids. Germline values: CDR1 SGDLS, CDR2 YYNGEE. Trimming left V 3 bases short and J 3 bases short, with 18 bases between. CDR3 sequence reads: CASSATHRDGDTEAFF. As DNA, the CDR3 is TGTGCCAGCAGCGCTACCCATCGTGACGGAGACACTGAAGCTTTCTTT.

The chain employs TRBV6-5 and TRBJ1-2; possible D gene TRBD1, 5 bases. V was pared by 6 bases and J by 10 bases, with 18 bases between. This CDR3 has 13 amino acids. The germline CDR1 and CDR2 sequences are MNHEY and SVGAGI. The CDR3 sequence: CASSPNRSPFYTF. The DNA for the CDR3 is TGTGCCAGCAGCCCTAACAGGTCTCCTTTCTACACCTTC.

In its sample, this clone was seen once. CDR3 sequence: CASSQALAGLQETQYF. In DNA form, the CDR3 reads TGCGCCAGCAGCCAAGCCCTAGCGGGTTTACAAGAGACCCAGTACTTC. This sequence joins TRBV4-3 and TRBJ2-5; TRBD2 matches at 8 bases. Germline trimming cut 1 base from V and 2 bases from J; bases unmatched to any gene: 6. The CDR3 length is 16 residues. CDR1 LGHNA and CDR2 YSLEER come from the germline V gene.